This T cell receptor (beta chain) was recorded in a study of cytomegalovirus exposure and HLA in healthy donors. The PCR made use of 60 Vbeta and 13 Jbeta primers. Generated by immunoSEQ multiplex PCR, the TCRdb table keeps only in-frame clones and is missing some. The sample lists over 150,000 clones, around 80% seen once, with roughly 4% in the top ten. This CDR3 comprises 16 residues. J gave up 0 bases and V 4 bases, and 5 bases lay outside the gene matches. Germline lookup yields CDR1 MGHDK and CDR2 SYGVNS. Though nominally healthy at sampling, donors likely had unrecorded immune exposures. The TCR was taken from a woman aged 35 to 49 in good health and CMV-seronegative. The gene calls are TRBV25-1 and TRBJ1-4, with 7 bases aligning to TRBD1. Sequencing input: PBMCs. The DNA of the CDR3 is TGTGCCAGCAGTGGGGGGACAGCTGCAACTAATGAAAAACTGTTTTTT. Its protein product is CASSGGTAATNEKLFF.